This TCR beta chain appears in the sequencing data of a study of cytomegalovirus exposure and HLA in healthy donors. In the PCR, 60 Vbeta and 13 Jbeta primers were used. Authors' data handling: In a later analysis, of around 80 million unique beta chains, roughly 10 million appeared in at least two donors. The method was immunoSEQ multiplex PCR; TCRdb's version includes in-frame clones alone and lacks a portion of them. V and J calls and clone size follow that table, whereas D and trimming were derived from the DNA. This sample has around 57,000 clones, with around 90% found just once. Note on this clone: Its antigen is not identified.

Study-wide results and caveats: Reports indicated that the classifier achieved high specificity and sensitivity in diagnosing cytomegalovirus status. Earlier results showed most TCR beta V segments being productive about 87% or about 30% of the time. The study reported that TCR beta sequences accurately predicted HLA-A and HLA-B alleles in most subjects.

Trimming took 3 bases from V and 2 from J, leaving 7 bases between them. The CDR3 loop spans 13 amino acids. The V gene's germline CDR1 is MRHNA and CDR2 SNTAGT. The chain uses TRBV6-4 and TRBJ1-1; D is perhaps TRBD1 (5 bases). The specimen was PBMCs. The receptor's source is a man younger than 45 in good health and CMV-seropositive. The CDR3 coding sequence is TGTGCCAGCAGTGAACAGGTCAACACTGAAGCTTTCTTT. Protein sequence: CASSEQVNTEAFF.